This TCR beta chain was obtained from a study of brain T cells in children with intractable seizures. General study results and limits: Only CDR3 sequence similarity suggested viral specificity, without known HCMV serostatus. Clones missing pre-surgery may reflect undersampling of that blood sample.

Surgery cases with the highest brain T cell transcript signatures were chosen for sequencing. Before surgery, patients took at least one anti-epileptic drug. Worth noting for this clone: Its antigen is as yet unknown.

Profiling relied on immunoSEQ multiplex PCR, and the TCRdb table lists in-frame clones only, not all of them. The sample shows under 150,000 clones, approximately 94% of them seen only once. The length of the CDR3 is 12 residues. Trimming stripped 6 bases from V and 4 bases from J, with 9 bases between. The germline CDR1 and CDR2 sequences are MNHEY and SVGAGI. The rearrangement joins TRBV6-5 to TRBJ1-2, with a weak D call TRBD1 (6 bases). The sample in question was peripheral blood, obtained at surgery. This receptor was identified in a boy under three years old with hemimegalencephaly and intractable seizures. CDR3 in amino acids: CASSEDSYGYTF. CDR3 DNA sequence: TGTGCCAGCAGCGAGGACAGCTATGGCTACACCTTC.